The 26 T cell receptor beta chains below all came from one sample that was sequenced in a study of blood T cells in healthy people across ages. A J-beta primer mix and a sample-barcoded 5' primer were used in a second PCR of roughly 7 to 12 cycles. TCRdb re-analysed the 5' RACE reads in MiXCR, keeping a single row per CDR3 protein. This table holds roughly 680,000 distinct CDR3 sequences, about 52% found once. The sequencing input was blood. The receptors were gathered from a woman aged 60 to 75 in good health.

The chain combines TRBV20-1 with TRBJ2-7; 9 bases agree with TRBD2. The V gene end was trimmed by 0 bases and the J gene end by 5 bases; junction bases not matched to a gene: 8. This CDR3 is built from 15 residues. Germline-derived CDR1 and CDR2 are DFQATT and SNEGSKA (reference sequence). The CDR3 here is CSARDPRGLANEQYF. CDR3 bases: TGCAGTGCTAGAGATCCCCGGGGACTAGCAAACGAGCAGTACTTC.

The rearrangement joins TRBV2 to TRBJ1-1; TRBD1 matches at 7 bases. Looked up from germline, CDR1 is SNHLY and CDR2 is FYNNEI. The CDR3 consists of 13 residues. The ends lost 7 bases at V and 5 bases at J; junction bases unmatched: 7. The CDR3 loop reads CASKGPGGTEAFF. In nucleotides, the CDR3 is TGTGCCAGCAAGGGCCCAGGGGGAACTGAAGCTTTCTTT.

This clonotype showed up just a few times. J is TRBJ2-6 and V is TRBV28, with D perhaps matching TRBD1 (6 bases). Germline lookup yields CDR1 MDHEN and CDR2 SYDVKM. The ends were cut back, 5 bases at V and 2 bases at J, with 22 bases in the middle. The CDR3 sequence is 19 residues long. CDR3 in amino acids: CASSIRGGLVLAGANVLTF. CDR3 coding DNA: TGTGCCAGCAGTATAAGAGGGGGTTTGGTCTTAGCTGGGGCCAACGTCCTGACTTTC. The complete variable domain, with remaining parts taken from reference TRBV28 and TRBJ2-6, reads DVKVTQSSRYLVKRTGEKVFLECVQDMDHENMFWYRQDPGLGLRLIYFSYDVKMKEKGDIPEGYSVSREKKERFSLILESASTNQTSMYLCASSIRGGLVLAGANVLTFGAGSRLTVL.

The chain couples TRBV28 to TRBJ2-3; D perhaps matches TRBD2 (6 bases). CDR3 length: 14 residues. CDR1 and CDR2 (germline): MDHEN, SYDVKM. V was cut by 7 bases and J by 0 bases, with 11 bases left in between. Here the CDR3 reads CASTRTTSTDTQYF. In nucleotides, the CDR3 is TGTGCCAGCACCAGGACTACTAGCACAGATACGCAGTATTTT.

The chain joins TRBV15 to TRBJ2-5; either TRBD1 or TRBD2 may fit D (6 bases each). CDR1 is LNHNV and CDR2 is YYDKDF in the germline V gene (reference sequence). V lost 0 bases and J lost 4, with 12 bases in between. This CDR3 contains 15 residues. CDR3: CATSRDIRGRETQYF. The DNA for the CDR3 is TGTGCCACCAGCAGAGATATCCGGGGGCGAGAGACCCAGTACTTC.

The genes are TRBV14 and TRBJ2-4; 8 bases are shared with TRBD2. Trimming removed 1 base from V and 0 bases from J; junction bases left unmatched: 5. The CDR3 is 17 amino acids. Per the germline V gene, CDR1 is SGHDN and CDR2 is FVKESK. The DNA for the CDR3 is TGTGCCAGCAGCCAAGTCAGGGGACTAGGAGCCAAAAACATTCAGTACTTC. Translating gives CASSQVRGLGAKNIQYF.

The CDR3 region is CASSQSGTNQPQHF. For the CDR3, the DNA is TGTGCCAGCAGCCAGTCGGGGACAAATCAGCCCCAGCATTTT. The chain joins TRBV7-9 to TRBJ1-5, with D perhaps matching TRBD1 (6 bases). V was cut by 5 bases and J by 4 bases, with 12 bases left in between. From germline, CDR1 is SEHNR and CDR2 FQNEAQ (reference sequence). This CDR3 has 14 amino acids.

At least ten counts were recorded for this clonotype. The chain has TRBV9 and TRBJ1-6; no clear D. CDR3 length: 13 amino acids. Germline CDR1 reads SGDLS; CDR2 reads YYNGEE. The V and J ends lost 0 bases and 10 bases respectively, with 8 bases between them. CDR3: CASSVGEQSPLHF. CDR3 bases: TGTGCCAGCAGCGTAGGGGAACAATCACCCCTCCACTTT.

The chain combines TRBV10-3 with TRBJ2-3; 12 nucleotides align to TRBD2. There are 14 residues in the CDR3. After removal of 11 bases from V and 2 bases from J, the junction contained 5 bases not matched to a gene. The germline gives CDR1 ENHRY, CDR2 SYGVKD. The CDR3: CAFRTSGITDTQYF. The CDR3 DNA reads as TGTGCCTTCCGGACTAGCGGGATCACAGATACGCAGTATTTT.

The table lists this clonotype with a few counts. The chain combines TRBV5-8 with TRBJ1-1; no clear D gene. Trimming removed 0 bases from V and 1 base from J, with 7 bases in between. The germline V gene encodes CDR1 SGHTS and CDR2 YDEGEE. This CDR3 comprises 14 residues. This CDR3 reads CASSLVWQNTEAFF. CDR3 DNA: TGTGCCAGCAGCTTGGTTTGGCAGAACACTGAAGCTTTCTTT.

The CDR3 protein is CASSIGTVDEKLFF. CDR3 coding DNA: TGCGCCAGCAGCATCGGGACAGTTGATGAAAAACTGTTTTTT. The rearrangement joins TRBV5-1 to TRBJ1-4; 7 bases are a match to TRBD1. The CDR3 extends over 14 amino acids. In germline, CDR1 is SGHRS, CDR2 YFSETQ. V trimming: 4 bases; J trimming: 6 bases; junction bases outside the gene matches: 6.

Concerning this clonotype itself: One end of the junction is discordant with germline, which a read error may explain. The chain is built from TRBV6-2 or TRBV6-3 and TRBJ2-7; the D call may be TRBD1 or TRBD2 (5 bases each). Germline V gives CDR1 MNHEY, CDR2 SVGEGT. The CDR3 length is 15 residues. Written as DNA, the CDR3 is TGTGCTAGCAGCCCTTTAGAGGGGAGCGTCCACGAGCAGTACTTC. Translation gives CASSPLEGSVHEQYF.

With regard to this clonotype: This sequence may be a read error, since a much larger clone differs from it by one base. CDR3 residues: CSASHWGENEQYF. CDR3 nucleotide sequence: TGCAGTGCCTCACATTGGGGGGAAAATGAGCAGTACTTC. The genes are TRBV20-1 and TRBJ2-7; TRBD2 is a possible D gene (6 bases). Per the germline V gene, CDR1 is DFQATT and CDR2 is SNEGSKA (reference sequence). With 6 bases removed from V and 7 bases from J, the gap between germline ends came to 19 bases. The CDR3 covers 13 residues.

The gene calls are TRBV5-1 and TRBJ2-7; 12 bases are shared with TRBD2. V gave up 4 bases and J gave up 3 bases; unmatched junction bases: 2. Germline CDR1 SGHRS, CDR2 YFSETQ. This CDR3 comprises 14 residues. Here the CDR3 DNA reads TGCGCCAGCAGCATGGGACTAGCGGGCTACGAGCAGTACTTC. Protein sequence: CASSMGLAGYEQYF.

The rearrangement joins TRBV4-2 to TRBJ2-2, with 10 nucleotides matching TRBD2. This CDR3 has 16 amino acids. V shed 1 base and J 6 bases; nucleotides not matched to a gene: 5. Germline CDR1 and CDR2: LGHNA and YNFKEQ. The CDR3 DNA reads TGTGCCAGCAGCCAAGGTCCGAGCGGGAGGGCCGGGGAGCTGTTTTTT. It specifies CASSQGPSGRAGELFF.

This chain links TRBV7-3 with TRBJ2-7; 10 bases fit TRBD2. Per germline, CDR1 SGHTA and CDR2 FQGTGA. There are 20 residues in the CDR3. V was clipped by 3 bases and J by 0 bases; unmatched bases: 17. CDR3 residues: CASSFNLYGRTSGSSYEQYF. In DNA, the CDR3 is TGTGCCAGCAGCTTTAATTTGTACGGGAGGACTAGCGGAAGCTCCTACGAGCAGTACTTC.

This sequence joins TRBV4-3 and TRBJ2-3; 7 bases align to TRBD1. CDR3 size: 14 residues. V shed 0 bases, J shed 9 bases, and the junction held 6 bases outside the gene matches. CDR1 and CDR2 from the germline V gene are LGHNA and YSLEER. This CDR3 is CASSQDRTGQTQYF. CDR3 DNA: TGCGCCAGCAGCCAAGATAGGACGGGACAGACGCAGTATTTT.

As regards this clonotype: One end of the junction fails to match germline, which may point to a read error. The chain uses TRBV24-1 and TRBJ2-2; no clear D gene. This CDR3 has 12 residues. Germline CDR1 is KGHDR and CDR2 is SFDVKD. The CDR3 region is CATRDSAGELFF. The CDR3 bases are TGTGCCACCAGAGATTCGGCCGGGGAGCTGTTTTTT.

The V call is TRBV20-1, the J call TRBJ2-5; 14 bases fit TRBD2. CDR1 DFQATT and CDR2 SNEGSKA come from the germline V gene (reference sequence). The CDR3 length is 14 residues. V lost 6 bases to trimming and J lost 6 bases; unmatched junction nucleotides: 6. CDR3: CSALTSGRAKTQYF. In DNA, the CDR3 is TGCAGTGCCCTGACTAGCGGGAGGGCAAAGACCCAGTACTTC.

The genes are TRBV15 and TRBJ2-3; D is undetermined. V shed 6 bases and J shed 0 bases, with 13 bases lying between them. This CDR3 has 15 residues. Germline V gene lookup returns CDR1 LNHNV and CDR2 YYDKDF (reference sequence). DNA for the CDR3: TGTGCCACCAGGGGTTCGTTTGGGAGCACAGATACGCAGTATTTT. Translation: CATRGSFGSTDTQYF.

The J gene is TRBJ2-1, the V gene TRBV6-6, with 7 bases fitting TRBD1. V shed 6 bases, J shed 5 bases, and the junction held 7 bases outside the gene matches. Germline V gene lookup returns CDR1 MNHNY and CDR2 SVGAGI (reference sequence). CDR3 length: 14 residues. CDR3 loop: CASSRDRVNNEQFF. For the CDR3, the DNA is TGTGCCAGCAGCCGCGACAGGGTCAACAATGAGCAGTTCTTC.

This clonotype has just a few counts. This chain joins TRBV29-1 and TRBJ2-3, with D perhaps matching TRBD2 (6 bases). V lost 4 bases, J lost 4 bases, and 18 bases lay in between. Looked up from germline, CDR1 is SQVTM and CDR2 is ANQGSEA. The length of the CDR3 is 15 residues. The CDR3 nucleotides read TGCAGCGTTGCAATGGTTTCGGGAGTTGCAGATACGCAGTATTTT. This sequence encodes CSVAMVSGVADTQYF.

This clonotype has only one observation. The rearrangement joins TRBV27 to TRBJ2-3; TRBD2 matches 8 bases. This CDR3 region has 15 residues. CDR1 is MNHEY, CDR2 SMNVEV, per germline (reference sequence). The V and J ends lost 4 bases and 2 bases, in that order; junction bases with no gene match: 5. The CDR3 DNA sequence: TGTGCCAGCAGTTCCGGGAGGGCCTTCACAGATACGCAGTATTTT. Protein product: CASSSGRAFTDTQYF.

The rearrangement uses TRBV28 and TRBJ1-5, with 9 bases lining up with TRBD1. This CDR3 comprises 15 residues. Germline CDR1 MDHEN, CDR2 SYDVKM. Trimming at V came to 5 bases and at J to 7 bases, leaving 9 bases not matched to a gene. CDR3 region: CASSREQGANQPQHF. The CDR3 DNA reads TGTGCCAGCAGTAGGGAACAGGGGGCTAACCAGCCCCAGCATTTT.

The chain combines TRBV4-3 with TRBJ1-4, with 10 bases aligning to TRBD1. Trimming cost V 0 bases and J 8 bases; bases outside gene matches: 6. Germline V gene data show CDR1 as LGHNA and CDR2 as YSLEER. This CDR3 region has 16 residues. The CDR3 loop reads CASSQDWGQGREKLFF. In nucleotides, the CDR3 is TGCGCCAGCAGCCAAGATTGGGGACAGGGGAGAGAAAAACTGTTTTTT.

This chain links TRBV12-3 or TRBV12-4 with TRBJ2-5, with 7 nucleotides matching TRBD2. This CDR3 has 17 amino acids. V lost 5 bases and J lost 2; bases outside the gene matches: 14. The CDR3 DNA is TGTGCCAGCAGTCGTAGTACTACAGCGGGGCCACAAGAGACCCAGTACTTC. It translates to CASSRSTTAGPQETQYF.